This T cell receptor beta chain was retrieved from a study of molecular identifiers for immune sequencing clone quantification. Study-wide findings and caveats: The study found clones above 20 RNA copies held over 99% of effector molecules and under 1% in naive cells.

MiXCR, run by TCRdb on the PCR reads, gives a single entry per CDR3 protein. This repertoire shows 550,000 to 750,000 distinct CDR3 sequences, about 20% found once; its top ten account for around 0.9%. Concerning this clonotype: Its antigen is currently unknown. Germline and junction disagree at one end, which may indicate a read error.

This clonotype was sampled from a human donor in good health. Some libraries in this study had Jurkat cell RNA spiked in. The sample was naive CD8+ T cells from blood, with Jurkat cell RNA spiked in. The subset: FACS-sorted CD8+CD4-CCR7+CD45RA+ naive T cells.

CDR3 nucleotides: TGCAGTGCCACAGACGTAGCCGGCCCCTACAATGAGCGGTTCTTC. Protein product: CSATDVAGPYNERFF. The rearrangement links TRBV20-1 to TRBJ2-1, with no clear D. This CDR3 has 15 residues. CDR1 is DFQATT, CDR2 SNEGSKA, per germline (reference sequence).